This is a list of T cell receptor beta chains from one sample in a study of blood T cell repertoires in COVID-19. Only in-frame clones appear in the TCRdb table, and some are missing; sequencing was by immunoSEQ multiplex PCR. The sample records around 300,000 clones, roughly 86% being singletons. The sequenced sample consisted of PBMCs or T cells enriched from blood (not recorded which). The source is a woman aged 55-69 years who had recovered from COVID-19. Each CDR3 is given with its conserved first and last residue. Fields, in order: V gene, J gene, D gene, clone size, CDR3 protein, CDR3 DNA. The D gene is left open where the match is weak. Only some rows state a clone size, as once, few, many or a class for expanded clones.

>TRBV19|TRBJ1-1|NA|NA
CASNPAGRNTEAFF
TGTGCCAGTAATCCCGCTGGGAGGAACACTGAAGCTTTCTTT
>TRBV27|TRBJ1-1|NA|NA
CASSLSAGKNTEAFF
TGTGCCAGCAGTTTATCGGCAGGAAAGAACACTGAAGCTTTCTTT
>TRBV2|TRBJ1-3|NA|NA
CASSPLPQGRTGNTIYF
TGTGCCAGCAGCCCACTCCCCCAGGGGCGGACTGGAAACACCATATATTTT
>TRBV5-1|TRBJ2-7|TRBD1|NA
CASSPQQGTYEQYF
TGCGCCAGCAGCCCCCAACAGGGGACCTACGAGCAGTACTTC
>TRBV5-1|TRBJ1-2|NA|NA
CASSLGQPGYTF
TGCGCCAGCAGCCTCGGACAGCCGGGCTACACCTTC
>TRBV28|TRBJ1-6|NA|NA
CASSPPGYHNSPLHF
TGTGCCAGCAGTCCCCCAGGGTATCATAATTCACCCCTCCACTTT
>TRBV4-2|TRBJ2-5|TRBD2|NA
CASSPGLAGGEETQYF
TGTGCCAGCAGCCCGGGACTAGCGGGGGGGGAGGAGACCCAGTACTTC
>TRBV7-8|TRBJ2-1|TRBD2|NA
CASSPSGISYNEQFF
TGTGCCAGCAGCCCCAGCGGGATCTCCTACAATGAGCAGTTCTTC
>TRBV28|TRBJ2-7|NA|NA
CASRRGGKLGRDEQYF
TGTGCCAGCCGACGAGGCGGGAAACTCGGTAGGGACGAGCAGTACTTC
>TRBV11-2|TRBJ2-7|NA|few
CASSQDTYSYEQYF
TGTGCCAGCAGCCAAGACACTTACTCCTACGAGCAGTACTTC
>TRBV30|TRBJ1-2|NA|NA
CAWSSVPTSYGYTF
TGTGCCTGGAGTAGCGTCCCGACGAGCTATGGCTACACCTTC
>TRBV19|TRBJ1-5|NA|NA
CASSIRGNQPQHF
TGTGCCAGTAGTATTAGGGGGAATCAGCCCCAGCATTTT
>TRBV6-5|TRBJ2-3|NA|NA
CASRQPVADTQYF
TGTGCCAGCAGGCAACCAGTAGCTGATACGCAGTATTTT
>TRBV7-2|TRBJ2-1|NA|NA
CASSLTFSMEQFF
TGTGCCAGCAGCTTAACTTTCTCAATGGAGCAGTTCTTC
>TRBV18|TRBJ2-1|TRBD2|NA
CASSPLLAGDSYNEQFF
TGTGCCAGCTCACCACTCCTAGCGGGGGACTCCTACAATGAGCAGTTCTTC
>TRBV7-9|TRBJ1-2|NA|few
CASSPYTGEGGYTF
TGTGCCAGCAGCCCATACACGGGGGAAGGTGGCTACACCTTC
>TRBV12-5|TRBJ2-1|NA|once
CASGLVLGSRGVYNEQFF
TGTGCTAGTGGTTTGGTACTTGGGTCGCGCGGAGTCTACAATGAGCAGTTCTTC
>TRBV24-1|TRBJ2-1|TRBD1|NA
CATRDRENNEQFF
TGTGCCACCAGGGACAGGGAAAACAATGAGCAGTTCTTC
>TRBV2|TRBJ1-2|NA|NA
CASIPGVNYGYTF
TGTGCCAGCATACCCGGGGTCAACTATGGCTACACCTTC
>TRBV3-1/TRBV3-2|TRBJ2-2|TRBD2|NA
CASSQGGRQNTGELFF
TGTGCCAGCAGCCAAGGCGGGAGGCAGAACACCGGGGAGCTGTTTTTT
>TRBV5-1|TRBJ2-1|TRBD2|NA
CASIAGETYNEQFF
TGCGCCAGCATAGCGGGGGAGACCTACAATGAGCAGTTCTTC
>TRBV5-1|TRBJ2-2|TRBD2|once
CASSLAAPIGLAGGELFF
TGCGCCAGCAGCTTGGCTGCCCCCATAGGACTAGCGGGCGGGGAGCTGTTTTTT
>TRBV2|TRBJ2-4|TRBD1|once
CASSYTGTGLSIGNKNIQYF
TGTGCCAGCAGTTATACCGGGACAGGGTTGTCAATTGGTAACAAAAACATTCAGTACTTC
>TRBV19|TRBJ1-3|NA|NA
CASSIRPDRYYSGNTIYF
TGTGCCAGTAGTATTCGACCAGACAGGTACTACTCTGGAAACACCATATATTTT
>TRBV5-5|TRBJ2-7|NA|NA
CASSLYTRTNYEQYF
TGTGCCAGCAGCTTGTACACACGAACTAATTACGAGCAGTACTTC
>TRBV27|TRBJ1-4|NA|NA
CASSSRRTARATNEKLFF
TGTGCCAGCAGTTCCCGGAGGACGGCTCGTGCAACTAATGAAAAACTGTTTTTT
>TRBV5-1|TRBJ2-1|NA|NA
CASSSTISTTSNEQFF
TGCGCCAGCAGCTCCACAATTTCGACTACAAGCAATGAGCAGTTCTTC
>TRBV27|TRBJ2-1|NA|few
CASSFTLSSYNEQFF
TGTGCCAGCAGTTTTACGTTGAGCTCCTACAATGAGCAGTTCTTC
>TRBV10-1|TRBJ2-7|TRBD1|few
CASSEGTALSSYEQYF
TGCGCCAGCAGTGAAGGGACAGCTTTGAGCTCCTACGAGCAGTACTTC
>TRBV12-5|TRBJ2-5|TRBD2|NA
CASGSGAGGREETQYF
TGTGCTAGTGGTTCGGGAGCGGGAGGCCGGGAAGAGACCCAGTACTTC
>TRBV18|TRBJ2-5|NA|NA
CASSYTQETQYF
TGTGCCAGCTCATACACGCAAGAGACCCAGTACTTC
>TRBV2|TRBJ1-4|NA|many
CASSEKPLAGHEKLFF
TGTGCCAGCAGTGAAAAGCCTCTGGCAGGGCATGAAAAACTGTTTTTT
>TRBV5-1|TRBJ1-5|NA|NA
CASSLDGTLYQPQHF
TGCGCCAGCAGCTTGGACGGGACACTCTATCAGCCCCAGCATTTT
>TRBV29-1|TRBJ2-1|NA|NA
CSVDVDSGNEQFF
TGCAGCGTTGACGTGGATTCGGGGAATGAGCAGTTCTTC
>TRBV11-3|TRBJ1-3|TRBD1|NA
CASSSTGSGNTIYF
TGTGCCAGCAGCTCGACAGGGTCTGGAAACACCATATATTTT
>TRBV7-2|TRBJ1-2|NA|few
CASSYGPASGGGYTF
TGTGCCAGCAGCTATGGACCTGCATCGGGAGGTGGCTACACCTTC
>TRBV7-9|TRBJ2-7|NA|NA
CASAASSYEQYF
TGTGCCAGCGCGGCGTCTTCCTACGAGCAGTACTTC
>TRBV14|TRBJ1-2|TRBD1|NA
CASSQGTVRYGYTF
TGTGCCAGCAGCCAGGGGACAGTGAGATATGGCTACACCTTC
>TRBV7-6|TRBJ2-2|NA|NA
CASSPRGTGELFF
TGTGCCAGCAGCCCTCGCGGGACCGGGGAGCTGTTTTTT
>TRBV24-1|TRBJ2-7|TRBD2|NA
CATSDLAGGTYEQYF
TGTGCCACCAGTGATTTGGCGGGAGGGACCTACGAGCAGTACTTC
>TRBV11-2|TRBJ2-3|NA|once
CATLGLTDTQYF
TGTGCCACCCTCGGTCTCACAGATACGCAGTATTTT
>TRBV7-9|TRBJ1-2|TRBD1|NA
CASSLGYRGDYGYTF
TGTGCCAGCAGCTTAGGGTACAGGGGCGACTATGGCTACACCTTC
>TRBV7-9|TRBJ2-5|TRBD2|NA
CASNLHGGEETQYF
TGTGCCAGCAACCTCCACGGGGGGGAAGAGACCCAGTACTTC
>TRBV3-1/TRBV3-2|TRBJ2-7|NA|few
CASSPVLSYEQYF
TGTGCCAGCAGCCCGGTGTTGTCCTACGAGCAGTACTTC
>TRBV29-1|TRBJ2-1|TRBD2|once
CSVEGEFSGGTYNEQFF
TGCAGCGTTGAAGGGGAGTTTAGCGGGGGCACATACAATGAGCAGTTCTTC
>TRBV27|TRBJ1-5|TRBD1|NA
CASSPFDRGGNQPQHF
TGTGCCAGCAGCCCTTTTGACAGGGGCGGCAATCAGCCCCAGCATTTT
>TRBV28|TRBJ1-4|NA|NA
CASSFNGQNNEKLFF
TGTGCCAGCAGTTTTAATGGTCAGAATAATGAAAAACTGTTTTTT
>TRBV12-5|TRBJ2-7|NA|NA
CASAPSSYEQYF
TGTGCTAGTGCCCCCTCCTCGTACGAGCAGTACTTC
>TRBV7-9|TRBJ1-5|TRBD1|NA
CASSGTGARNQPQHF
TGTGCCAGCAGCGGTACAGGGGCCAGGAATCAGCCCCAGCATTTT
>TRBV27|TRBJ2-7|NA|NA
CASSSPDRRSYEQYF
TGTGCCAGCAGTTCCCCAGACAGGAGGTCCTACGAGCAGTACTTC
>TRBV6-5|TRBJ1-3|TRBD1|once
CASQDRLSGNTIYF
TGTGCCAGCCAGGACAGGCTCTCTGGAAACACCATATATTTT
>TRBV30|TRBJ1-2|NA|NA
CAWSVVSINYGYTF
TGTGCCTGGAGTGTAGTCAGTATTAACTATGGCTACACCTTC
>TRBV7-8|TRBJ2-3|TRBD2|NA
CASSLGRAGGADTQYF
TGTGCCAGCAGCTTAGGGCGGGCGGGAGGTGCCGATACGCAGTATTTT
>TRBV11-2|TRBJ2-3|NA|NA
CASSLAGDTQYF
TGTGCCAGCAGCTTAGCCGGGGATACGCAGTATTTT
>TRBV5-1|TRBJ2-1|NA|NA
CASSLGDPYNEQFF
TGCGCCAGCAGCTTGGGAGATCCCTACAATGAGCAGTTCTTC
>TRBV7-9|TRBJ1-5|NA|few
CASSTGRIQPQHF
TGTGCCAGCAGCACAGGGCGGATTCAGCCCCAGCATTTT
>TRBV11-1|TRBJ1-6|TRBD1|NA
CASSAGGSSPLHF
TGTGCCAGCAGCGCAGGGGGGAGCTCACCCCTCCACTTT
>TRBV9|TRBJ1-6|NA|NA
CASSQAVNSPLHF
TGTGCCAGCTCCCAGGCCGTTAATTCACCCCTCCACTTT
>TRBV24-1|TRBJ1-4|NA|NA
CATSARGEKLFF
TGTGCCACCAGTGCGCGGGGTGAAAAACTGTTTTTT
>TRBV3-1/TRBV3-2|TRBJ2-5|NA|NA
CASSQGPVETQYF
TGTGCCAGCAGCCAAGGCCCAGTAGAGACCCAGTACTTC